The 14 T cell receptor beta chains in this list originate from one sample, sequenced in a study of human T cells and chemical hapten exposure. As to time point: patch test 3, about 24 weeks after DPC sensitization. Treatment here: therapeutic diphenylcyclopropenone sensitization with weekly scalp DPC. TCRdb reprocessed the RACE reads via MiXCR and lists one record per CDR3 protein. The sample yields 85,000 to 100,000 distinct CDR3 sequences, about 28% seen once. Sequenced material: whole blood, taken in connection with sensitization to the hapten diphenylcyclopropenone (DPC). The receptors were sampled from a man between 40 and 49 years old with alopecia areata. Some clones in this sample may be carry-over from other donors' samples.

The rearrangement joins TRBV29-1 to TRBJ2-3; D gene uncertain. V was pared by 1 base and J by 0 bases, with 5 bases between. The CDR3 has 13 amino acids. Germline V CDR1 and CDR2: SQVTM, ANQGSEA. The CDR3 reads CSVEGFSTDTQYF. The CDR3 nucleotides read TGCAGCGTTGAAGGCTTTAGCACAGATACGCAGTATTTT.

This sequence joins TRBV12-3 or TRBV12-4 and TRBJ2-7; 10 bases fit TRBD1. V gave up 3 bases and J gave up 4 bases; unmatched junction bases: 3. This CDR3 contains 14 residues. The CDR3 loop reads CASSLTGQGYEQYF. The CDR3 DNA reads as TGTGCCAGCAGTTTGACGGGACAGGGGTACGAGCAGTACTTC.

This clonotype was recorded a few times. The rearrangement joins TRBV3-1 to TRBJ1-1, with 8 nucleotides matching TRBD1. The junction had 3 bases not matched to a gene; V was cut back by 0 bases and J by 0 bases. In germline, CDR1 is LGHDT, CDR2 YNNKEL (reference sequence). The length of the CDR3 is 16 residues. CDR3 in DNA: TGTGCCAGCAGCCAAGAGAACAGGGGGGTGAACACTGAAGCTTTCTTT. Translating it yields CASSQENRGVNTEAFF.

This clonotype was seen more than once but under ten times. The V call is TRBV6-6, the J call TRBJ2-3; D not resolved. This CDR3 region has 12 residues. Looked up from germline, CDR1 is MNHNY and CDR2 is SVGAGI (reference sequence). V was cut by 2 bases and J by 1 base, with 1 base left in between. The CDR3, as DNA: TGTGCCAGCAGTTACGGCACAGATACGCAGTATTTT. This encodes CASSYGTDTQYF.

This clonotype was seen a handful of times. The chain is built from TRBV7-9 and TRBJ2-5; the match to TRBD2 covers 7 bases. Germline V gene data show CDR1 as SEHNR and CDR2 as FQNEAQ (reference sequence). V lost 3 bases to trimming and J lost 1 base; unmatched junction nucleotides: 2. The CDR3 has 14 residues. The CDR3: CASSLGTTQETQYF. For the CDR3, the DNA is TGTGCCAGCAGCTTGGGGACTACCCAAGAGACCCAGTACTTC.

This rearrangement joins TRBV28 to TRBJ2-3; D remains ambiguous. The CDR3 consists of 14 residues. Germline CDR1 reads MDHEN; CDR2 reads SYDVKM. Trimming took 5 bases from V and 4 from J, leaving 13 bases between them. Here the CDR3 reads CASSPRTGADTQYF. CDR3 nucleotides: TGTGCCAGCAGTCCTCGGACGGGCGCAGATACGCAGTATTTT. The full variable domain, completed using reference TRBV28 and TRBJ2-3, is DVKVTQSSRYLVKRTGEKVFLECVQDMDHENMFWYRQDPGLGLRLIYFSYDVKMKEKGDIPEGYSVSREKKERFSLILESASTNQTSMYLCASSPRTGADTQYFGPGTRLTVL.

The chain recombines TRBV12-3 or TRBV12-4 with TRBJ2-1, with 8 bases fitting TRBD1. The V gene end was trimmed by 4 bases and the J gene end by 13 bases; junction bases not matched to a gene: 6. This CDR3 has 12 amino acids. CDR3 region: CASSSPGTGQFF. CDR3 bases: TGTGCCAGCAGTTCCCCCGGGACAGGCCAGTTCTTC.

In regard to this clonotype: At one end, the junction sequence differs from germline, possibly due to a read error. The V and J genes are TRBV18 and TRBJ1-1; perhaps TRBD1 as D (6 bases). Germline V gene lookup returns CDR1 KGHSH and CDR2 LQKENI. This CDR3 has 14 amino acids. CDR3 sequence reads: CASLPGQGWTEAFF. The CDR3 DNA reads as TGTGCCAGCTTACCAGGTCAGGGGTGGACTGAAGCTTTCTTT.

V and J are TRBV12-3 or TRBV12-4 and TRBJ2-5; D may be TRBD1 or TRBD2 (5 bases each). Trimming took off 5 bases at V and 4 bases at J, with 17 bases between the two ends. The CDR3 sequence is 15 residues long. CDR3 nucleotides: TGTGCCAGCAGTGCAGGACTCCAGGGAGCAGAGACCCAGTACTTC. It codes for CASSAGLQGAETQYF.

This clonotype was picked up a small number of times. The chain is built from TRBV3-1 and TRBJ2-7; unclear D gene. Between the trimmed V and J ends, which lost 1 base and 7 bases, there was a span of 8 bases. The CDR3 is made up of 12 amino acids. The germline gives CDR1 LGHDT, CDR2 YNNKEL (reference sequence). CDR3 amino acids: CASSQVSWEQYF. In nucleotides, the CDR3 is TGTGCCAGCAGCCAAGTGTCGTGGGAGCAGTACTTC.

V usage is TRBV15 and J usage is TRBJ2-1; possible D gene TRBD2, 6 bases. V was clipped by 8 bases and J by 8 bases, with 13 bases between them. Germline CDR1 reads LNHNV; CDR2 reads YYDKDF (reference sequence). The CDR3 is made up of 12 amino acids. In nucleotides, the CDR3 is TGTGCCACCGGTAGCGGCGTCGATGAGCAGTTCTTC. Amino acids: CATGSGVDEQFF.

CDR3 bases: TGTGCCAGCAGTTACGTGGCGGGAGATGCCCAAGAGACCCAGTACTTC. This gives the protein CASSYVAGDAQETQYF. The chain is built from TRBV6-6 and TRBJ2-5; the match to TRBD2 covers 7 bases. Germline CDR1 reads MNHNY; CDR2 reads SVGAGI (reference sequence). CDR3 length: 16 residues. V lost 2 bases to trimming and J lost 1 base; unmatched junction nucleotides: 7.

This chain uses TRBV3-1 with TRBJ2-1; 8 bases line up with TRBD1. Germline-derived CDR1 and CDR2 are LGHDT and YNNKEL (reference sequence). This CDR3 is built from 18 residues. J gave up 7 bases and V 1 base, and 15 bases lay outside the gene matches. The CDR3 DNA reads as TGTGCCAGCAGCCAAGCAACCACTTACAGGGGGATGAGAAATGAGCAGTTCTTC. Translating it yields CASSQATTYRGMRNEQFF.

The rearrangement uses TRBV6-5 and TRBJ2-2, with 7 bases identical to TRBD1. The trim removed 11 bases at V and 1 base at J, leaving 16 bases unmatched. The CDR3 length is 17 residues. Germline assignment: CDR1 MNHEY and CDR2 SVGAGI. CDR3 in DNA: TGTGCCGGACAAGATCCCAGGGACAGCGAGAACACCGGGGAGCTGTTTTTT. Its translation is CAGQDPRDSENTGELFF.